Presented here are 17 T cell receptor beta chains from one specimen sequenced in a study of T cells in Graves' hyperthyroidism and ophthalmopathy. Regions amplified from RNA transcripts were the TCR beta CDR3 regions. With the HTBI primer set, the TCR CDR3 went through a first round of RT-PCR. TCRdb re-called the multiplex PCR reads through MiXCR, storing one row per CDR3 protein. This sample has about 640,000 distinct CDR3 sequences, with roughly 15% found just once. The sequencing sample was made of blood. The origin of the receptors is a woman aged 45-60 years with Graves' ophthalmopathy.

The chain uses TRBV5-1 and TRBJ1-3, with D tentatively TRBD1 (6 bases). Germline-derived CDR1 and CDR2 are SGHRS and YFSETQ. There are 14 residues in the CDR3. The V and J ends lost 3 bases and 7 bases respectively, with 14 bases between them. DNA for the CDR3: TGCGCCAGCAGCTCGTCAGGGGAGCGGAACACCATATATTTT. Translating gives CASSSSGERNTIYF.

This clonotype was detected ten times or more. The chain employs TRBV24-1 and TRBJ1-5, with D unresolved. This CDR3 is 13 amino acids long. Trimming pared 5 bases from V and 2 bases from J, leaving 6 bases between. Looked up from germline, CDR1 is KGHDR and CDR2 is SFDVKD. CDR3 nucleotides: TGTGCCACCAGTGGGGTGGGCAATCAGCCCCAGCATTTT. This encodes CATSGVGNQPQHF.

This clonotype appeared many times. V gene TRBV5-8 combines with J gene TRBJ2-2; D uncertain. The CDR3 runs 15 residues. Trimming cost V 0 bases and J 0 bases, with 6 bases left between them. Germline V gene lookup returns CDR1 SGHTS and CDR2 YDEGEE. CDR3 bases: TGTGCCAGCAGCTTGGACGGAACGAACACCGGGGAGCTGTTTTTT. Protein: CASSLDGTNTGELFF. The full variable domain, with the rest looked up from reference TRBV5-8 and TRBJ2-2, is EAGVTQSPTHLIKTRGQQATLRCSPISGHTSVYWYQQALGLGLQFLLWYDEGEERNRGNFPPRFSGRQFPNYSSELNVNALELEDSALYLCASSLDGTNTGELFFGEGSRLTVL.

This clonotype has ten or more counts. This rearrangement joins TRBV5-1 to TRBJ1-1, with D hard to call. CDR1 is SGHRS, CDR2 YFSETQ, per germline. CDR3 length: 14 residues. Trimming took 1 base from V and 1 from J, leaving 8 bases between them. This chain's CDR3 is CASSLIAKNTEAFF. DNA of the CDR3: TGCGCCAGCAGCTTGATAGCTAAGAACACTGAAGCTTTCTTT.

V is TRBV27 and J is TRBJ2-2; 7 bases match TRBD1. Germline assignment: CDR1 MNHEY and CDR2 SMNVEV (reference sequence). Trimming cost V 7 bases and J 4 bases; bases outside gene matches: 9. CDR3 length: 15 residues. The CDR3: CASTVWGTATGELFF. The CDR3 DNA is TGTGCCAGCACCGTCTGGGGGACAGCCACCGGGGAGCTGTTTTTT.

This clonotype was seen repeatedly, ten times or more. V usage is TRBV9 and J usage is TRBJ2-3; TRBD2 aligns across 14 bases. Trimming cost V 3 bases and J 0 bases; bases outside gene matches: 6. In germline, CDR1 is SGDLS, CDR2 YYNGEE. The length of the CDR3 is 18 residues. For the CDR3, the DNA is TGTGCCAGCAGCGCGGGACTAGCGGGAGTGGGTAGCACAGATACGCAGTATTTT. It yields the protein CASSAGLAGVGSTDTQYF.

This chain joins TRBV4-2 and TRBJ2-2; a weak D match, TRBD2 (6 bases). Germline V gene data show CDR1 as LGHNA and CDR2 as YNFKEQ. The CDR3 has 17 amino acids. Trimming cost V 0 bases and J 9 bases, with 20 bases left between them. This CDR3 is CASSQDPDGGLHRELFF. CDR3 DNA: TGTGCCAGCAGCCAAGACCCCGACGGGGGACTGCACCGGGAGCTGTTTTTT.

This clonotype is judged medium-sized (0.01 to 0.1%). This chain links TRBV24-1 with TRBJ1-1; 7 positions match TRBD1. Germline trimming cut 3 bases from V and 1 base from J; bases unmatched to any gene: 4. This CDR3 is 15 amino acids long. In germline, CDR1 is KGHDR, CDR2 SFDVKD. The CDR3 DNA reads TGTGCCACCAGTGATCTCCGGGACAGGAACACTGAAGCTTTCTTT. It yields the protein CATSDLRDRNTEAFF.

This clonotype was counted ten times or more. The chain combines TRBV24-1 with TRBJ2-7; D gene uncertain. Trimming cost V 5 bases and J 0 bases, with 7 bases left between them. The CDR3 runs 13 residues. Germline V gene sequence: CDR1 KGHDR, CDR2 SFDVKD. Here the CDR3 DNA reads TGTGCCACCAGTGGCCCGTTCTCCTACGAGCAGTACTTC. Translating gives CATSGPFSYEQYF.

This clonotype was recorded at least ten times. This chain uses TRBV7-2 with TRBJ2-1; D gene uncertain. The CDR3 sequence is 13 residues long. V shed 5 bases and J shed 13 bases, with 18 bases lying between them. CDR1 and CDR2 from the germline V gene are SGHTA and FQGNSA. DNA for the CDR3: TGTGCCAGCAGCCCCCCCGGGCGACTTGCCCAGTTCTTC. It encodes CASSPPGRLAQFF.

The chain links TRBV12-3 or TRBV12-4 to TRBJ1-4, with D perhaps TRBD1 (6 bases). Trimming took 6 bases from V and 8 from J, leaving 25 bases between them. This CDR3 has 17 amino acids. The CDR3 region is CASSQRQGIGVGEKLFF. CDR3 DNA: TGTGCCAGCAGCCAAAGGCAGGGGATCGGGGTTGGAGAAAAACTGTTTTTT.

The chain joins TRBV5-4 to TRBJ1-1; maybe TRBD1 (5 bases). Germline CDR1 is SGHNT and CDR2 is YYREEE (reference sequence). V lost 1 base and J lost 6, with 10 bases in between. There are 13 residues in the CDR3. For the CDR3, the DNA is TGTGCCAGCAGCTTGAAGGGGACCCCTGAAGCTTTCTTT. Protein sequence: CASSLKGTPEAFF. Looking up the rest from reference TRBV5-4 and TRBJ1-1 gives the full variable domain: ETGVTQSPTHLIKTRGQQVTLRCSSQSGHNTVSWYQQALGQGPQFIFQYYREEENGRGNFPPRFSGLQFPNYSSELNVNALELDDSALYLCASSLKGTPEAFFGQGTRLTVV.

This clonotype was detected ten times or more. The chain uses TRBV6-2 or TRBV6-3 and TRBJ2-7; 7 positions match TRBD1. CDR1 and CDR2 (germline): MNHEY, SVGEGT. CDR3 size: 14 residues. V lost 2 bases, J lost 7 bases, and 8 bases stayed unmatched. CDR3 sequence: CASSYTGATLEQYF. CDR3 nucleotides: TGTGCCAGCAGTTACACAGGGGCAACCCTTGAGCAGTACTTC.

Comments on this clonotype: A clone one base away is much larger, so this may be a read error. This rearrangement joins TRBV5-1 to TRBJ1-1; TRBD1 is a possible D gene (5 bases). Per the germline V gene, CDR1 is SGHRS and CDR2 is YFSETQ. The CDR3 consists of 12 residues. CDR3: CASKTADTETFF. CDR3 bases: TGCGCCAGCAAAACCGCGGACACTGAAACTTTCTTT. Supplemented by reference TRBV5-1 and TRBJ1-1, the full variable domain reads KAGVTQTPRYLIKTRGQQVTLSCSPISGHRSVSWYQQTPGQGLQFLFEYFSETQRNKGNFPGRFSGRQFSNSRSEMNVSTLELGDSALYLCASKTADTETFFGQGTRLTVV.

This clonotype was seen a few times. The chain recombines TRBV6-5 with TRBJ2-1; no reliable D call. The V and J ends lost 2 bases and 10 bases respectively, with 9 bases between them. Looked up from germline, CDR1 is MNHEY and CDR2 is SVGAGI. The CDR3 has 12 amino acids. CDR3 sequence (DNA): TGTGCCAGCAGTTACCGGTTGGGAGAGCAGTTCTTC. Protein product: CASSYRLGEQFF.

The chain carries TRBV6-5 and TRBJ1-5; the D is unclear. The CDR3 totals 14 residues. Per germline, CDR1 MNHEY and CDR2 SVGAGI. V was shortened by 2 bases and J by 5 bases, with 10 bases between the two germline ends. The DNA for the CDR3 is TGTGCCAGCAGTTACGATCGGACCTATCAGCCCCAGCATTTT. As protein: CASSYDRTYQPQHF.

This clonotype was picked up many times. The rearrangement joins TRBV3-1 to TRBJ2-7; 8 bases map to TRBD1. The CDR3 spans 14 residues. V shed 1 base and J 1 base; nucleotides not matched to a gene: 0. Germline CDR1 and CDR2: LGHDT and YNNKEL (reference sequence). CDR3: CASSQGTGSYEQYF. The CDR3, as DNA: TGTGCCAGCAGCCAAGGGACAGGGTCCTACGAGCAGTACTTC.